What follows is one TCR beta chain and its context. Germline-derived CDR1 and CDR2 are SGHVS and FQNEAQ. Trimming at V came to 0 bases and at J to 1 base, leaving 3 bases not matched to a gene. There are 16 residues in the CDR3. These data are taken from a study of blood T cell repertoires in COVID-19. Original handling: Quantification of nucleated cells was approximated via reference gene primer amplification. Method: immunoSEQ multiplex PCR; TCRdb's copy keeps in-frame clones and lacks some. That table furnishes V, J and clone size, whereas the DNA furnished D and trimming. The data show just under 300,000 clones, around nine tenths seen once.

The specimen sequenced was peripheral blood. The chain recombines TRBV7-8 with TRBJ2-4; TRBD1 agrees at 7 bases. The clonotype was recovered from a man between 65 and 79 years old with acute or convalescent COVID-19. This CDR3 reads CASSLAGGRAKNIQYF. The DNA of the CDR3 is TGTGCCAGCAGCTTAGCAGGGGGCAGGGCCAAAAACATTCAGTACTTC.